The 7 T cell receptor beta chains listed next were all sequenced from one sample in a study of CD8+ T cells in alopecia areata. Sorting of pooled cutaneous lymph node cells used CD4, CD8alpha, NKG2D, NKG2ACE and other markers. The authors extracted RNA and reverse transcribed it into cDNA as the sequencing template. Assay: immunoSEQ multiplex PCR; the TCRdb copy retains only in-frame clones and omits some. This table holds about 6,000 clones with no singletons; the top ten claim about 31%. What was sequenced was CD8+ T cells sorted from a lymph node. The receptors derive from a C3H/HeJ mouse with alopecia areata. The mice in this strain carry MHC haplotype H2-k.

There are a few counts of this clone. The genes are named according to mouse. With the read ending 4 residues before the CDR3 end, the germline J gene is used to fill in that end. The V call is TRBV13-3, the J call TRBJ2-1, with TRBD2 matching 9 bases. The CDR3 is made up of 13 amino acids. Germline loops: CDR1 NNHDY, CDR2 SYVADS. V gave up 5 bases and J gave up 4 bases; unmatched junction bases: 1. The sequenced CDR3 bases are TGTGCCAGCAGCCTGGGGGGGTATGCT. Protein sequence: CASSLGGYA. The full CDR3 is CASSLGGYAEQFF.

This clone has at least ten counts. Germline and genes here are mouse. The CDR3 goes on 4 residues after the read ends, and that part is filled in from the germline J gene. The chain recombines TRBV13-3 with TRBJ2-4; D remains ambiguous. Germline CDR1 and CDR2: NNHDY and SYVADS. This CDR3 contains 11 residues. The CDR3 DNA, read in part, is TGTGCCAGCAGTGACATAAAC. Its translation: CASSDIN. In full, the CDR3 reads CASSDINTLYF.

This clone was counted at least ten times. Germline and genes: mouse. With the read ending 4 residues before the CDR3 end, the germline J gene is used to fill in that end. The chain couples TRBV16 to TRBJ2-4, with TRBD2 as a possible D gene (6 bases). The CDR3 length is 14 residues. Germline values: CDR1 SGHSA, CDR2 FRNQAP. The sequenced CDR3 bases are TGTGCAAGCAGCTTAGATTGGGGGAGGAAC. The encoded protein is CASSLDWGRN. The full CDR3 protein is CASSLDWGRNTLYF. The variable domain in full, with the rest retrieved from reference TRBV16 and TRBJ2-4, is NAGVIQTPRHKVTGKGQEATLWCEPISGHSAVFWYRQTIVQGLEFLTYFRNQAPIDDSGMPKERFSAQMPNQSHSTLKIQSTQPQDSAVYLCASSLDWGRNTLYFGAGTRLSVL.

In its sample, this clone was seen many times. The germline and genes are mouse ones. The CDR3 is cut off 4 residues early in the read; its end comes from the germline J gene. The chain links TRBV14 to TRBJ2-5; maybe TRBD1 (6 bases). V lost 5 bases, J lost 1 base, and 11 bases lay in between. CDR3 length: 14 residues. CDR1 is SGHDT and CDR2 is FRDEAV in the germline V gene. CDR3 region: CASSPGTYQDTQYF. Partial CDR3 DNA: TGTGCCAGCAGCCCCGGGACATACCAAGAC.

This clone was counted ten times or more. All gene names here are mouse names. CDR3 loop: CASGDGQGNSDYTF. CDR3 bases read: TGTGCCAGCGGTGATGGTCAGGGGAACTCC. This rearrangement joins TRBV13-2 to TRBJ1-2, with D perhaps matching TRBD1 (6 bases). The read gets to within 4 residues of the CDR3 end, and the germline J gene fills in the rest. V was trimmed by 0 bases and J by 2 bases, leaving 8 bases between them. CDR3 length equals 14 residues. The germline gives CDR1 NNHNN, CDR2 SYGAGS (reference sequence).

This clone was seen repeatedly, ten times or more. Genes and germline are mouse. The sequence runs out 4 residues before the end of the CDR3; the remainder is reconstructed from the germline J gene. The chain carries TRBV13-1 and TRBJ2-7, with 9 positions matching TRBD1. V shed 1 base and J 3 bases; nucleotides not matched to a gene: 2. The CDR3 consists of 14 residues. Germline lookup yields CDR1 NSHNY and CDR2 SYGAGN. The CDR3 protein is CASSDRQGGYEQYF. Incomplete CDR3 DNA: TGTGCCAGCAGTGATCGACAGGGGGGCTAT.

In regard to this clone: Gene names and germline match the mouse. The CDR3 end lies 4 residues beyond the end of the read and is filled in from the germline J gene. This chain joins TRBV31 and TRBJ2-1; TRBD2 aligns across 11 bases. Germline-derived CDR1 and CDR2 are GKSSPN and SITVG. The CDR3 runs to 16 residues. V was pared by 3 bases and J by 2 bases, with 6 bases of the junction left unmatched. CDR3 bases read: TGTGCCTGGAGCTCGAGACTGGGGGGGTACTATGCT. Translated, it gives CAWSSRLGGYYA. The whole CDR3 is CAWSSRLGGYYAEQFF.